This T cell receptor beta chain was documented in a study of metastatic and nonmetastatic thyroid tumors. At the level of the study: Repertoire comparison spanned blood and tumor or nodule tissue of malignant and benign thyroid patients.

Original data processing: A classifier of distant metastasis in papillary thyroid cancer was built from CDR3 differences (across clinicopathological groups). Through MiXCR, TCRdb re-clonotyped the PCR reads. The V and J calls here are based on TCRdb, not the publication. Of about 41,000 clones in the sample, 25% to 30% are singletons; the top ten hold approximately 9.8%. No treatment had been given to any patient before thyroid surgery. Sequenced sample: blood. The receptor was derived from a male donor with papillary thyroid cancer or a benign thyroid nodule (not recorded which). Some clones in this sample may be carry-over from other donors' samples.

This CDR3 reads CAISESSEDTEAFF. CDR3 DNA sequence: TGTGCCATCAGTGAGTCCAGCGAGGACACTGAAGCTTTCTTT. The genes are TRBV10-3 and TRBJ1-1, with D uncertain. This CDR3 has 14 amino acids. The germline V gene encodes CDR1 ENHRY and CDR2 SYGVKD. V lost 0 bases and J 3 bases, leaving 8 bases between the germline ends.